The rows below give T cell receptor beta chains drawn from one sample of a study of cytomegalovirus exposure and HLA in healthy donors. Profiling relied on immunoSEQ multiplex PCR, and the TCRdb table lists in-frame clones only, not all of them. The data hold roughly 120,000 clones, with around 74% observed a single time. The sample taken for sequencing was PBMCs. The receptors shown here come from a woman between 45 and 60 years old in good health and CMV-seropositive. Each CDR3 is given with its conserved first and last residue. Fields, in order: CDR3 DNA, CDR3 protein, clone size, D gene, CDR3 length, V gene, J gene. A D gene is named only where the DNA matches it firmly. A clone size is listed for some rows: how often the clone was seen (once, few, many), or a class if it is expanded.

CDR3nt: TGTGCCAGCAGTATAGTTGCCTCCTACGAGCAGTACTTC
CDR3aa: CASSIVASYEQYF
abundance: NA
d_gene: NA
len: 13
v_gene: TRBV6-1
j_gene: TRBJ2-7

CDR3nt: TGTGCCATCAGTGCTTTTGACAGGGCGAACACCGGGGAGCTGTTTTTT
CDR3aa: CAISAFDRANTGELFF
abundance: few
d_gene: TRBD1
len: 16
v_gene: TRBV10-3
j_gene: TRBJ2-2

CDR3nt: TGTGCCATCAGTGAGACCAGGGACAGGGGTTGGACTGGAAACACCATATATTTT
CDR3aa: CAISETRDRGWTGNTIYF
abundance: NA
d_gene: TRBD1
len: 18
v_gene: TRBV10-3
j_gene: TRBJ1-3

CDR3nt: TGTGCCAGCAGCTTGGGCGGGGCGAGAGAGCAGTACTTC
CDR3aa: CASSLGGAREQYF
abundance: NA
d_gene: NA
len: 13
v_gene: TRBV5-4
j_gene: TRBJ2-7

CDR3nt: TGCGCCAGCAGCTCGAGGACAGGGGGCTACGAGCAGTACTTC
CDR3aa: CASSSRTGGYEQYF
abundance: NA
d_gene: TRBD1
len: 14
v_gene: TRBV5-1
j_gene: TRBJ2-7

CDR3nt: TGCGCCACAAGCCCCCGACAGGGAGATACGCAGTATTTT
CDR3aa: CATSPRQGDTQYF
abundance: NA
d_gene: TRBD1
len: 13
v_gene: TRBV10-1
j_gene: TRBJ2-3

CDR3nt: TGTGCCAGCAGCCCACTCGACTGGTCACCCCTCCACTTT
CDR3aa: CASSPLDWSPLHF
abundance: NA
d_gene: NA
len: 13
v_gene: TRBV7-9
j_gene: TRBJ1-6

CDR3nt: TGTGGGGCGGGGGAATGGTCCACCTTC
CDR3aa: CGAGEWSTF
abundance: NA
d_gene: NA
len: 9
v_gene: TRBV29-1
j_gene: TRBJ1-2

CDR3nt: TGTGCCAGCAGCTTGAAGGGGGACACTGAAGCTTTCTTT
CDR3aa: CASSLKGDTEAFF
abundance: NA
d_gene: NA
len: 13
v_gene: TRBV7-2
j_gene: TRBJ1-1

CDR3nt: TGTGCCAGCAGCTTAGGTCTACTCAATGAGCAGTTCTTC
CDR3aa: CASSLGLLNEQFF
abundance: NA
d_gene: NA
len: 13
v_gene: TRBV7-6
j_gene: TRBJ2-1

CDR3nt: TGTGCCAGCAGCTCTAGACTAGCGGGGAACACCGGGGAGCTGTTTTTT
CDR3aa: CASSSRLAGNTGELFF
abundance: NA
d_gene: TRBD2
len: 16
v_gene: TRBV5-4
j_gene: TRBJ2-2

CDR3nt: TGCGCCAGCAGCCAAGGGAGGGCGCGGGGGGTGGCCACCGGGGAGCTGTTTTTT
CDR3aa: CASSQGRARGVATGELFF
abundance: NA
d_gene: TRBD2
len: 18
v_gene: TRBV4-1
j_gene: TRBJ2-2

CDR3nt: TGTGCCAGCTCCGGGGACAGCGACTACTCTGGAAACACCATATATTTT
CDR3aa: CASSGDSDYSGNTIYF
abundance: NA
d_gene: TRBD1
len: 16
v_gene: TRBV18
j_gene: TRBJ1-3

CDR3nt: TGTGCCAGCAGCTCCAACCAGGGGGAGCAGTTCTTC
CDR3aa: CASSSNQGEQFF
abundance: NA
d_gene: NA
len: 12
v_gene: TRBV7-2
j_gene: TRBJ2-1

CDR3nt: TGCGAGGGTAGTGCAGGGGGAACCTCGCGGCCCCAGCATTTT
CDR3aa: CEGSAGGTSRPQHF
abundance: NA
d_gene: TRBD1
len: 14
v_gene: TRBV6-5
j_gene: TRBJ1-5

CDR3nt: TGTGCCAGTAGTACCCGAACTACCTACGAGCAGTACTTC
CDR3aa: CASSTRTTYEQYF
abundance: once
d_gene: NA
len: 13
v_gene: TRBV19
j_gene: TRBJ2-7

CDR3nt: TGTGCCAGCAGCTCCTCCGGGAGGGGCGATTCAGATACGCAGTATTTT
CDR3aa: CASSSSGRGDSDTQYF
abundance: once
d_gene: TRBD2
len: 16
v_gene: TRBV7-9
j_gene: TRBJ2-3

CDR3nt: TGTGCCAGTAGTATAGACACAGGGGTTAATGAAAAACTGTTTTTT
CDR3aa: CASSIDTGVNEKLFF
abundance: NA
d_gene: TRBD1
len: 15
v_gene: TRBV19
j_gene: TRBJ1-4

CDR3nt: TGCGCCAGCAGCCCACCCCCGGGAGCGGGGCGGGAGACCCAGTACTTC
CDR3aa: CASSPPPGAGRETQYF
abundance: NA
d_gene: TRBD2
len: 16
v_gene: TRBV5-1
j_gene: TRBJ2-5

CDR3nt: TGCAGCGTTGGGAGGCATGGAGATACGCAGTATTTT
CDR3aa: CSVGRHGDTQYF
abundance: few
d_gene: NA
len: 12
v_gene: TRBV29-1
j_gene: TRBJ2-3

CDR3nt: TGTGCCAGCAGCGCCTCCCAGGGGACTTCACCCCTCCACTTT
CDR3aa: CASSASQGTSPLHF
abundance: NA
d_gene: NA
len: 14
v_gene: TRBV9
j_gene: TRBJ1-6

CDR3nt: TGTGCCAGCTCACCATCAGGGGAACATGGCTACACCTTC
CDR3aa: CASSPSGEHGYTF
abundance: NA
d_gene: NA
len: 13
v_gene: TRBV18
j_gene: TRBJ1-2

CDR3nt: TGTGCCAGCTCACCACTAGCAACTAGCGGTTCATCCTACGAGCAGTACTTC
CDR3aa: CASSPLATSGSSYEQYF
abundance: NA
d_gene: TRBD2
len: 17
v_gene: TRBV18
j_gene: TRBJ2-7

CDR3nt: TGTGCCAGCAGCTGGGGTCCGGGACAGCAAGAGACCCAGTACTTC
CDR3aa: CASSWGPGQQETQYF
abundance: NA
d_gene: TRBD1
len: 15
v_gene: TRBV5-8
j_gene: TRBJ2-5

CDR3nt: TGTGCCAGCAGCTTGGAGGCAGGATCAGATACGCAGTATTTT
CDR3aa: CASSLEAGSDTQYF
abundance: NA
d_gene: NA
len: 14
v_gene: TRBV5-4
j_gene: TRBJ2-3

CDR3nt: TGTGCCAGCAGTTTACGGGACAGGGGCCATGGCTACACCTTC
CDR3aa: CASSLRDRGHGYTF
abundance: once
d_gene: TRBD1
len: 14
v_gene: TRBV28
j_gene: TRBJ1-2

CDR3nt: TGCGCCAGCAGCTCCGGGATTGGAGGGACAGATACGCAGTATTTT
CDR3aa: CASSSGIGGTDTQYF
abundance: NA
d_gene: NA
len: 15
v_gene: TRBV5-1
j_gene: TRBJ2-3

CDR3nt: TGTGCCAGCAGCTCGGGAAACAGGGGGGTTTCACAAGAGACCCAGTACTTC
CDR3aa: CASSSGNRGVSQETQYF
abundance: few
d_gene: TRBD1
len: 17
v_gene: TRBV7-9
j_gene: TRBJ2-5

CDR3nt: TGTGCCAGCAGCTCGGACAGGGGGCTATTAGGCTATGGCTACACCTTC
CDR3aa: CASSSDRGLLGYGYTF
abundance: NA
d_gene: NA
len: 16
v_gene: TRBV12-1
j_gene: TRBJ1-2

CDR3nt: TGTGCCACCACGTGGACAGGGGGAAGTGATGACTACACCTTC
CDR3aa: CATTWTGGSDDYTF
abundance: NA
d_gene: TRBD1
len: 14
v_gene: TRBV15
j_gene: TRBJ1-2

CDR3nt: TGTGCCAGCAACCGACAGACCACGATACCCTACAATGAGCAGTTCTTC
CDR3aa: CASNRQTTIPYNEQFF
abundance: NA
d_gene: NA
len: 16
v_gene: TRBV27
j_gene: TRBJ2-1

CDR3nt: TGTGCCAGCACCTCAGTTTCCCTCTACAATGAGCAGTTCTTC
CDR3aa: CASTSVSLYNEQFF
abundance: NA
d_gene: NA
len: 14
v_gene: TRBV7-6
j_gene: TRBJ2-1

CDR3nt: TGCGCCAGCAGTCAATCGAGACAGGGTACCCTCTACGAGCAGTACTTC
CDR3aa: CASSQSRQGTLYEQYF
abundance: NA
d_gene: TRBD1
len: 16
v_gene: TRBV23-1
j_gene: TRBJ2-7

CDR3nt: TGTGCCAGCAGTACCCGGTTCACAGATACGCAGTATTTT
CDR3aa: CASSTRFTDTQYF
abundance: NA
d_gene: NA
len: 13
v_gene: TRBV28
j_gene: TRBJ2-3

CDR3nt: TGTGCCAGCAGCTTAGCGGGACAGGGGACCAGCTATGGCTACACCTTC
CDR3aa: CASSLAGQGTSYGYTF
abundance: once
d_gene: TRBD1
len: 16
v_gene: TRBV7-2
j_gene: TRBJ1-2

CDR3nt: TGTGCCAGCAGCTTAGGTGGAGGGGATCTCTCCTACGAGCAGTACTTC
CDR3aa: CASSLGGGDLSYEQYF
abundance: NA
d_gene: NA
len: 16
v_gene: TRBV11-2
j_gene: TRBJ2-7

CDR3nt: TGCGCCAGCAGCTTGGCGGACAGGGGCAACACCGGGGAGCTGTTTTTT
CDR3aa: CASSLADRGNTGELFF
abundance: NA
d_gene: TRBD1
len: 16
v_gene: TRBV5-1
j_gene: TRBJ2-2

CDR3nt: TGTGCCAGCCTCACAGGGGCCTCTAATGAAAAACTGTTTTTT
CDR3aa: CASLTGASNEKLFF
abundance: NA
d_gene: TRBD1
len: 14
v_gene: TRBV28
j_gene: TRBJ1-4

CDR3nt: TGCGCCAGCAGTTCCCAGGGGGGAGAGACCCAGTACTTC
CDR3aa: CASSSQGGETQYF
abundance: NA
d_gene: NA
len: 13
v_gene: TRBV5-1
j_gene: TRBJ2-5

CDR3nt: TGTGCCAGCAGCCACACAGATACGCAGTATTTT
CDR3aa: CASSHTDTQYF
abundance: NA
d_gene: NA
len: 11
v_gene: TRBV11-2
j_gene: TRBJ2-3

CDR3nt: TGTGCCAGCAGCTTTATGCAGAATTCTCTCGAGCAGTACTTC
CDR3aa: CASSFMQNSLEQYF
abundance: few
d_gene: NA
len: 14
v_gene: TRBV7-9
j_gene: TRBJ2-7

CDR3nt: TGTGCCAGCAGCTTTCCGACTTCTAGCTCCTACAATGAGCAGTTCTTC
CDR3aa: CASSFPTSSSYNEQFF
abundance: few
d_gene: NA
len: 16
v_gene: TRBV7-2
j_gene: TRBJ2-1

CDR3nt: TGTGCCAGCAGGACAGGGGGCGTGCATGGCTACACCTTC
CDR3aa: CASRTGGVHGYTF
abundance: few
d_gene: TRBD1
len: 13
v_gene: TRBV6-5
j_gene: TRBJ1-2

CDR3nt: TGTGCCAGCACCCTGGAGCGAGGCTACGAGCAGTACTTC
CDR3aa: CASTLERGYEQYF
abundance: NA
d_gene: NA
len: 13
v_gene: TRBV2
j_gene: TRBJ2-7

CDR3nt: TGCAGCGTATCTTGGGCTGCTAGCACAGATACGCAGTATTTT
CDR3aa: CSVSWAASTDTQYF
abundance: NA
d_gene: NA
len: 14
v_gene: TRBV29-1
j_gene: TRBJ2-3

CDR3nt: TGTGCCAGCAGTGATCGGGGTGCGAGAGAGACCCAGTACTTC
CDR3aa: CASSDRGARETQYF
abundance: NA
d_gene: NA
len: 14
v_gene: TRBV2
j_gene: TRBJ2-5

CDR3nt: TGTGCCATCAGCGATAGACAGGGCCGAGAGACCCAGTACTTC
CDR3aa: CAISDRQGRETQYF
abundance: NA
d_gene: TRBD1
len: 14
v_gene: TRBV10-3
j_gene: TRBJ2-5